A selection of T cell receptor beta chains follows, all from one sample in a study of response to subunit inactivated influenza vaccine. TCRdb recomputed calls from the RT-PCR reads with MiXCR, one row per CDR3 protein. The table records more than 400,000 distinct CDR3 sequences, roughly 9.8% of them present only once. The source was PBMCs from blood, collected 45 days after vaccination. The receptor set was obtained from a man aged 45-65 years who received an inactivated influenza vaccine. The CDR3 runs from the conserved cysteine through the conserved F or W. Fields, in order: V gene, J gene, D gene, CDR3 protein. The D gene is left open where the match is weak.

V gene: TRBV15; J gene: TRBJ2-7; D gene: -; CDR3 protein: CATSREGGGSYEQYF
V gene: TRBV20-1; J gene: TRBJ2-5; D gene: TRBD2; CDR3 protein: CSARGMGLAGEGETQYF
V gene: TRBV27; J gene: TRBJ2-5; D gene: -; CDR3 protein: CASSTNQGTQYF
V gene: TRBV7-7; J gene: TRBJ2-1; D gene: TRBD1; CDR3 protein: CASSTGAGSYNEQFF
V gene: TRBV20-1; J gene: TRBJ1-5; D gene: TRBD1; CDR3 protein: CSAHAGTGGKPQHF
V gene: TRBV5-1; J gene: TRBJ2-7; D gene: TRBD2; CDR3 protein: CASSFETSGPYEQYF
V gene: TRBV20-1; J gene: TRBJ2-1; D gene: -; CDR3 protein: CSGIPGSYNEQFF
V gene: TRBV3-1; J gene: TRBJ2-3; D gene: TRBD2; CDR3 protein: CASSQWLAGGGGTQYF
V gene: TRBV20-1; J gene: TRBJ1-6; D gene: -; CDR3 protein: CSALDNINSPLHF
V gene: TRBV12-3/TRBV12-4; J gene: TRBJ1-4; D gene: TRBD1; CDR3 protein: CASSRTGGWEGKLFF
V gene: TRBV4-3; J gene: TRBJ2-3; D gene: TRBD1; CDR3 protein: CASSQISTGTYLDTQYF
V gene: TRBV21-1; J gene: TRBJ2-7; D gene: -; CDR3 protein: CARNRDRGYEQYF
V gene: TRBV7-9; J gene: TRBJ1-5; D gene: -; CDR3 protein: CASSLWLLDSNQPQHF
V gene: TRBV5-1; J gene: TRBJ2-5; D gene: TRBD2; CDR3 protein: CASSPLLAGEETQYF
V gene: TRBV7-6; J gene: TRBJ2-7; D gene: TRBD2; CDR3 protein: CASSLGGLAGLYEQYF
V gene: TRBV7-2; J gene: TRBJ2-7; D gene: TRBD2; CDR3 protein: CASSLVSGRVNEQYF
V gene: TRBV5-1; J gene: TRBJ2-1; D gene: TRBD2; CDR3 protein: CASSSPGLAGSNEQFF
V gene: TRBV12-3/TRBV12-4; J gene: TRBJ2-3; D gene: TRBD1; CDR3 protein: CASSLAPGQGATDTQYF
V gene: TRBV21-1; J gene: TRBJ2-1; D gene: -; CDR3 protein: CASSKERDRTHNEQFF
V gene: TRBV5-4; J gene: TRBJ2-2; D gene: -; CDR3 protein: CASSLYFANTGELFF
V gene: TRBV7-2; J gene: TRBJ2-5; D gene: -; CDR3 protein: CASSLIRERLETQYF
V gene: TRBV28; J gene: TRBJ1-1; D gene: -; CDR3 protein: CASSPAGLGTEAFF
V gene: TRBV19; J gene: TRBJ1-5; D gene: -; CDR3 protein: CASSIGAGAEQPQHF
V gene: TRBV10-3; J gene: TRBJ2-7; D gene: -; CDR3 protein: CATSRDSAYEQYF
V gene: TRBV20-1; J gene: TRBJ2-1; D gene: -; CDR3 protein: CSARLASVSYNEQFF
V gene: TRBV6-2/TRBV6-3; J gene: TRBJ2-2; D gene: TRBD1; CDR3 protein: CASSYPLGDRGHGELFF
V gene: TRBV27; J gene: TRBJ2-7; D gene: -; CDR3 protein: CASSLRPITSYEQYF
V gene: TRBV6-1; J gene: TRBJ2-2; D gene: TRBD2; CDR3 protein: CASRARGANTGELFF
V gene: TRBV5-4; J gene: TRBJ1-2; D gene: -; CDR3 protein: CASSLVRDYGYTF
V gene: TRBV18; J gene: TRBJ2-1; D gene: TRBD2; CDR3 protein: CASSPPNGGAFNEQFF
V gene: TRBV19; J gene: TRBJ2-7; D gene: -; CDR3 protein: CASSRIGTDPYEQYF
V gene: TRBV20-1; J gene: TRBJ1-2; D gene: -; CDR3 protein: CSARDLRTAYGYTF
V gene: TRBV4-2; J gene: TRBJ2-7; D gene: -; CDR3 protein: CASSQDVHNEQYF
V gene: TRBV28; J gene: TRBJ2-7; D gene: TRBD2; CDR3 protein: CASSSPGGGFYEQYF
V gene: TRBV6-2/TRBV6-3; J gene: TRBJ2-1; D gene: TRBD2; CDR3 protein: CASSWTSGRLFGEQFF
V gene: TRBV12-3/TRBV12-4; J gene: TRBJ1-3; D gene: -; CDR3 protein: CASSPGLDTIYF
V gene: TRBV12-3/TRBV12-4; J gene: TRBJ1-5; D gene: -; CDR3 protein: CASRLGVGQPQHF
V gene: TRBV12-3/TRBV12-4; J gene: TRBJ2-7; D gene: TRBD2; CDR3 protein: CASSLGLAGASYEQYF
V gene: TRBV18; J gene: TRBJ2-7; D gene: TRBD1; CDR3 protein: CASSYTGGNEQYF
V gene: TRBV10-3; J gene: TRBJ2-6; D gene: -; CDR3 protein: CAISESRGTGANVLTF
V gene: TRBV7-8; J gene: TRBJ1-5; D gene: -; CDR3 protein: CASRPDGGLYQPQHF
V gene: TRBV6-1; J gene: TRBJ1-5; D gene: TRBD1; CDR3 protein: CASSEEWRGRQPQHF
V gene: TRBV7-2; J gene: TRBJ2-5; D gene: -; CDR3 protein: CASSLVWTIQETQYF
V gene: TRBV5-6; J gene: TRBJ1-1; D gene: -; CDR3 protein: CASSRPHRNTEAFF
V gene: TRBV11-2; J gene: TRBJ2-7; D gene: -; CDR3 protein: CASSLVAQPSSYEQYF
V gene: TRBV3-1; J gene: TRBJ1-2; D gene: -; CDR3 protein: CASSQGQGNLYGYTF
V gene: TRBV7-9; J gene: TRBJ1-4; D gene: -; CDR3 protein: CASSQAGRGTSEKLFF
V gene: TRBV5-5; J gene: TRBJ2-7; D gene: TRBD1; CDR3 protein: CASSFGQGPYEQYF
V gene: TRBV7-9; J gene: TRBJ1-3; D gene: -; CDR3 protein: CASSRGVQTSSGNTIYF
V gene: TRBV28; J gene: TRBJ2-7; D gene: -; CDR3 protein: CASSPVNDASPYEQYF
V gene: TRBV7-2; J gene: TRBJ2-5; D gene: -; CDR3 protein: CASSLVGAKGETQYF